This paragraph reports one TCR beta chain. What this receptor recognizes is not known. Throughout, gene names and germline sequences are given for the mouse. Sequencing ends 1 residue short of the CDR3 end; the germline J gene provides the rest. The library was made by the immunoSEQ multiplex PCR assay. Adaptive Biotechnologies performed TCRbeta CDR3 sequencing at survey depth and reported CDR3 sequences, V/J genes, productive frequency, and template counts. TCR beta CDR3 regions were amplified from genomic DNA instead of RNA. In the paper's pipeline: Jensen-Shannon divergence was used to quantify pairwise repertoire overlap between tissues, with a value of 1 meaning complete divergence and a value of 0 meaning identical repertoires. Tissues were clustered by single-linkage agglomerative hierarchical clustering of pairwise JSD values, and the clustering results were displayed as dendrograms. GLIPH2 was run on all patient samples with simulation_depth 1000, kmer_min_depth 3 and cdr3_length_cutoff 8, and groups with more than two unique CDR3s were retained. In a standardized tissue-overlap score, Jaccard GLIPH-group overlap across patients was extrapolated to a standard repertoire size of 1000 clones. Associations of diversity with clinical or experimental variables used linear mixed-effect models with tissue fixed effects and individual random effects. Drawn from immuneACCESS, this table holds only the in-frame rearrangements with V and J called that TCRdb kept. Clones are partly lost; checked studies trace under half to an unresolved V gene and leave the rest unexplained. Clone size and the V and J calls come from that table; the DNA yielded D and trimming. The sample table holds 20,000 to 25,000 clones, of which over 55% were seen once. The ten biggest clones cover 0.65% to 0.75% of the sample.

The data were taken from a study of tissue T cells after allogeneic stem cell transplantation (dated by TCRdb to 2022 to 2024). For context, the study as a whole: The study profiled TCR beta repertoires across many tissues from research autopsies of patients with and without GVHD, plus mouse models of GVHD. The human arm was a prospective observational study without blinding or randomization. The study at large found these results: Within patients, how anatomically similar tissues were was a major factor shaping TCR repertoire composition, regardless of disease or transplant status. A small and clinically heterogeneous patient cohort was studied, and sampling depth was acknowledged as a limitation. Not many T cell clones showed up in more than one patient, yet clustering based on motifs uncovered repertoire signatures that were shared across patients in a tissue-specific way. In both patients and mice, only a limited portion of the TCR repertoire detected in tissues was captured by blood and spleen T cells. The study did not determine which tissue TCRs were alloreactive or antigen-specific, and some clones might have been persisting host cells.

Before genomic DNA was isolated with the DNeasy Blood & Tissue Kit, mouse tissues were minced with razor blades in buffered saline. Per the germline V gene, LGHNA is the CDR1 and YSYQKL is the CDR2. At the junction V is shortened by 0 bases and J by 9 bases, with 12 bases in between. From the cysteine up to the phenylalanine, the CDR3 has a length of 15 residues. The DNA has 42 bases, all within the CDR3, and is read from base 1. The chain employs TRBV2 and TRBJ1-6; the D segment cannot be called with confidence. TRBJ1-6 is filed as an ORF, its function uncertain. Material for sequencing was spleen. This TCR was recovered from a female BALB/c mouse in good health. The haplotype of this strain at the MHC is H2-d. The CDR3 protein sequence reads: CASSQEKAGRSPLYF. The CDR3 bases that were read are TGTGCCAGCAGCCAAGAAAAGGCAGGACGTTCGCCCCTCTAC.